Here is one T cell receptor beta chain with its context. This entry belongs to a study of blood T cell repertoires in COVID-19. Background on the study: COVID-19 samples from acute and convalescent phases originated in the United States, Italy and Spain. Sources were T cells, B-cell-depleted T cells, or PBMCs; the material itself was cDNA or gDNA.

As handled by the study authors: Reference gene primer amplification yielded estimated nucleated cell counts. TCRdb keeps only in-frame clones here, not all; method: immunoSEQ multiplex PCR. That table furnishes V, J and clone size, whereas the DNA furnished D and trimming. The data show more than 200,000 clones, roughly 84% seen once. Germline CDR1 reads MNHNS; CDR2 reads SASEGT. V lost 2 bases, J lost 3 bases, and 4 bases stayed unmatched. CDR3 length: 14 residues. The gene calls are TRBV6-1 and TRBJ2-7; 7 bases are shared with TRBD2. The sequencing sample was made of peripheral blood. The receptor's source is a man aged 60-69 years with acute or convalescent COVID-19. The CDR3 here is CASSEQRDLYEQYF. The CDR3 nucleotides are TGTGCCAGCAGTGAACAGCGGGACCTCTACGAGCAGTACTTC.